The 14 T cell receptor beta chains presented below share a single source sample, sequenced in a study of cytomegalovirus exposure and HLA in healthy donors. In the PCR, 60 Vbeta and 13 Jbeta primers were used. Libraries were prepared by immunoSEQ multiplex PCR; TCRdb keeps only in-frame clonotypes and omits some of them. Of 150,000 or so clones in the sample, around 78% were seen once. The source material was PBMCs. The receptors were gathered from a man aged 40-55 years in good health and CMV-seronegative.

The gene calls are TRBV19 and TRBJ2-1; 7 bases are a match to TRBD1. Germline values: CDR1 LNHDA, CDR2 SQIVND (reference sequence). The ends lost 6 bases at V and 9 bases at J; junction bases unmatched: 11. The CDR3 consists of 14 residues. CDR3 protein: CASRPDRAFSEQFF. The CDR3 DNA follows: TGTGCCAGTAGGCCTGACAGGGCCTTCAGTGAGCAGTTCTTC.

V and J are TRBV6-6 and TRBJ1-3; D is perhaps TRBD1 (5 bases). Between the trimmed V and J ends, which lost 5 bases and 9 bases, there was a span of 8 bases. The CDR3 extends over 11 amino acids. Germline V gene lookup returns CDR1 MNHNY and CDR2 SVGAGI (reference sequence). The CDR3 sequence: CASSERGTIYF. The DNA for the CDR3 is TGTGCCAGCAGTGAAAGGGGCACCATATATTTT.

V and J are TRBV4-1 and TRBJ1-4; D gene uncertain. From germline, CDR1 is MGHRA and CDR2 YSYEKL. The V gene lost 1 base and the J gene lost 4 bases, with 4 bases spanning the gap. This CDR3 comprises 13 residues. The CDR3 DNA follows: TGCGCCAGCAGCCAAGTCGGTAATGAAAAACTGTTTTTT. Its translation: CASSQVGNEKLFF.

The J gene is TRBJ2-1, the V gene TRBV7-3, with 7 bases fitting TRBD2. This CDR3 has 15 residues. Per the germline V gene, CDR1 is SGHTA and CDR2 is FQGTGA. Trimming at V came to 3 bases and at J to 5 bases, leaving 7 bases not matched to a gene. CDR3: CASSFGLADNNEQFF. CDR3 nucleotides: TGTGCCAGCAGCTTCGGCCTAGCGGATAACAATGAGCAGTTCTTC.

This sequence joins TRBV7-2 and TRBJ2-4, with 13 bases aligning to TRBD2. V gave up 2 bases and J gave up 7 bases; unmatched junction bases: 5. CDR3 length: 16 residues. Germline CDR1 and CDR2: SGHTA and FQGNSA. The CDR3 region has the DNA TGTGCCAGCAGCTTAACGAGACTAGCGGGAGGTAACATTCAGTACTTC. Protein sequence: CASSLTRLAGGNIQYF.

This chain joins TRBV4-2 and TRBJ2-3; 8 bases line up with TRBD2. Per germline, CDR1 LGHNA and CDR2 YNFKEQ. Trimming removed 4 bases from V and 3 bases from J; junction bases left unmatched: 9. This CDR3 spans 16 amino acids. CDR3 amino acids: CASSLEAGVPTDTQYF. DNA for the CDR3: TGTGCCAGCAGCCTCGAAGCGGGAGTCCCGACAGATACGCAGTATTTT.

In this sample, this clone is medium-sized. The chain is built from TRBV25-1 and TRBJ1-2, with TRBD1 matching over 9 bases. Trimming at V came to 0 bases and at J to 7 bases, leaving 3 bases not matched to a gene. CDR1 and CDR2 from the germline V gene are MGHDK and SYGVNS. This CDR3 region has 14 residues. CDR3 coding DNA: TGTGCCAGCAGTGAATACGGACAGGGGTCTGGCTACACCTTC. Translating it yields CASSEYGQGSGYTF.

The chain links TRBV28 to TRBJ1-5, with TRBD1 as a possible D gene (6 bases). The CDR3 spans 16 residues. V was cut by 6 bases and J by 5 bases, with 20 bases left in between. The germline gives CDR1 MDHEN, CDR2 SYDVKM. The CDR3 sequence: CASRGSQGGLDQPQHF. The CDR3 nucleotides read TGTGCCAGCAGGGGGAGTCAAGGGGGATTGGATCAGCCCCAGCATTTT.

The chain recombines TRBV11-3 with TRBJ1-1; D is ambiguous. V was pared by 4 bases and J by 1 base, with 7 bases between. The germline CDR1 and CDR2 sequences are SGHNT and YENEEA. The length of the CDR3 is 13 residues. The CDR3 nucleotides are TGTGCCAGCAGCTATACACAGAACACTGAAGCTTTCTTT. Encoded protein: CASSYTQNTEAFF.

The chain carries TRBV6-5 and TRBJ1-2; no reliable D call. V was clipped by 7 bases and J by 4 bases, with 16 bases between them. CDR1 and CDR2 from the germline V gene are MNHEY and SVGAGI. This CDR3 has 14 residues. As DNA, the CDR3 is TGTGCCAGCAAGATTCGAGGGCTTGGCTATGGCTACACCTTC. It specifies CASKIRGLGYGYTF.

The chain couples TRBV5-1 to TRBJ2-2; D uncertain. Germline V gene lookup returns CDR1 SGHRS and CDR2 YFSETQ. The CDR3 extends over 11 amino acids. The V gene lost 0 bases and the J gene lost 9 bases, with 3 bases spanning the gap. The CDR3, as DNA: TGCGCCAGCAGCTTGGAGCGGGAGCTGTTTTTT. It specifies CASSLERELFF.

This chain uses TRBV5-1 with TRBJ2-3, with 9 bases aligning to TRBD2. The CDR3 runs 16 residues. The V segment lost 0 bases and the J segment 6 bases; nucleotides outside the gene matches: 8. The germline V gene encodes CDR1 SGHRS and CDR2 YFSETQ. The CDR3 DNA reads TGCGCCAGCAGCTTGGATAGCGGGAGCCTCCGGGATACGCAGTATTTT. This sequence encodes CASSLDSGSLRDTQYF.

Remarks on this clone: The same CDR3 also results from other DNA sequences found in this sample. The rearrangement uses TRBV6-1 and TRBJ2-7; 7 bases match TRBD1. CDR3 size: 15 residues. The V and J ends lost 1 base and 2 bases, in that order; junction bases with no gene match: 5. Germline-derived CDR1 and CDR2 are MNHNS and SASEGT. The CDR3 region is CASSEVRGLTYEQYV. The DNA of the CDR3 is TGTGCCAGCAGTGAAGTTAGGGGGCTAACCTACGAGCAGTACGTC.

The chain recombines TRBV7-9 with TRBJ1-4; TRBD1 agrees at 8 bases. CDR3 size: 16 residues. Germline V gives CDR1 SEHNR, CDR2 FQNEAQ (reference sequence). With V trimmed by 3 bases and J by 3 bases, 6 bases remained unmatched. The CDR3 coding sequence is TGTGCCAGCAGCTTCTCGACAGGGGTAGCTAATGAAAAACTGTTTTTT. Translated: CASSFSTGVANEKLFF.